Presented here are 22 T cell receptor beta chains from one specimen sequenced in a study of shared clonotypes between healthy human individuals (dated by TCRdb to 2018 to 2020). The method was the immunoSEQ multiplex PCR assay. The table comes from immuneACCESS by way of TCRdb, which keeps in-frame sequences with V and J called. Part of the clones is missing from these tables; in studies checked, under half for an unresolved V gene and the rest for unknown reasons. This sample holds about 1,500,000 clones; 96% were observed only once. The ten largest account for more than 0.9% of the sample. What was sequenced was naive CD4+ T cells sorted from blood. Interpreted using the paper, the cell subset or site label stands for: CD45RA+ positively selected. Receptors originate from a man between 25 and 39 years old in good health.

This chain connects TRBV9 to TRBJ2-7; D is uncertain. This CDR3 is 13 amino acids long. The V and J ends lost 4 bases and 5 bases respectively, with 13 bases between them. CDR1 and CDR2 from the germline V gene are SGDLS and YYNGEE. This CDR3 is CASSLQTLDEQYF. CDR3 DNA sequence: TGTGCCAGCAGCCTCCAGACCCTGGACGAGCAGTACTTC.

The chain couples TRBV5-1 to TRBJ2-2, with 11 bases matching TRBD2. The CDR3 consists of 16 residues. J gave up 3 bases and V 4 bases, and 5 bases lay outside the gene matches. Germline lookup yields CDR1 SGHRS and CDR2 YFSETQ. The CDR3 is CASSPRTSGYTGELFF. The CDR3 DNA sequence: TGCGCCAGCAGCCCCAGGACTAGCGGGTACACCGGGGAGCTGTTTTTT.

In DNA, the CDR3 is TGTGCCAGCAGCCTAGACAACCGGGACTACCTTTCCTACAATGAGCAGTTCTTC. Its protein is CASSLDNRDYLSYNEQFF. This chain joins TRBV7-9 and TRBJ2-1; 7 bases match TRBD2. CDR3 size: 18 residues. The germline V gene has CDR1 SEHNR and CDR2 FQNEAQ (reference sequence). Unmatched junction bases numbered 14, after V lost 5 bases and J lost 1 base.

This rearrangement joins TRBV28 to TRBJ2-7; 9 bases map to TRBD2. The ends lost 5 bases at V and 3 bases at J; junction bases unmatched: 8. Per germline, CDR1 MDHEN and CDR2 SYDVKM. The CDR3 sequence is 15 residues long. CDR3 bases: TGTGCCAGCAGTCCCGGGACTAGCTCGTTCTACGAGCAGTACTTC. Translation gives CASSPGTSSFYEQYF.

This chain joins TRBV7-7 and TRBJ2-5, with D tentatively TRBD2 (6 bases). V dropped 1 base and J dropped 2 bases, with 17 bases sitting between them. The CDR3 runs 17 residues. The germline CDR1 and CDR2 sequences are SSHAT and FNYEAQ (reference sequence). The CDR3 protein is CASSLVGGSWYQETQYF. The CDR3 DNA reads TGTGCCAGCAGCTTAGTGGGGGGTTCGTGGTATCAAGAGACCCAGTACTTC.

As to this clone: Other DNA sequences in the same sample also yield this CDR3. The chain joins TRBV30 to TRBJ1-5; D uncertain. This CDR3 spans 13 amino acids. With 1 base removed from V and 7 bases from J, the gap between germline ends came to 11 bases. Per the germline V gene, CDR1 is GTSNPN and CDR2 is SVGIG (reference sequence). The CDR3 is CAWSGGGGQPQHF. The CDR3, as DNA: TGTGCCTGGAGTGGGGGAGGCGGGCAGCCCCAGCATTTT.

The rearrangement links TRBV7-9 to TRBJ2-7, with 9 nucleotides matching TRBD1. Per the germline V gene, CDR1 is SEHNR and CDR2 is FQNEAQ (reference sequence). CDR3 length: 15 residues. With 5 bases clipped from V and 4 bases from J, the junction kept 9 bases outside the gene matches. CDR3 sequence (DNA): TGTGCCAGCAGCCCTAGGGGACAGGGCCTTTACGAGCAGTACTTC. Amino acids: CASSPRGQGLYEQYF.

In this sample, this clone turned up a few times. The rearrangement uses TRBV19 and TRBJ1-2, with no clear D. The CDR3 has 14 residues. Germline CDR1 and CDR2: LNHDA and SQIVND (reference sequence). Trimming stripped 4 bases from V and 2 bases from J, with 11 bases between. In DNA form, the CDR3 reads TGTGCCAGTAGTAGATCGTGGGAAAACTATGGCTACACCTTC. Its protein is CASSRSWENYGYTF.

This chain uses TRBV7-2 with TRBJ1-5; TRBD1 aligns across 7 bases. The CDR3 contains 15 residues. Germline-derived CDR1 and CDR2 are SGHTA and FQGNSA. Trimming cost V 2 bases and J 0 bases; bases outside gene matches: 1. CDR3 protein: CASSLWDSSNQPQHF. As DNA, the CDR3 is TGTGCCAGCAGCTTATGGGACAGTAGCAATCAGCCCCAGCATTTT.

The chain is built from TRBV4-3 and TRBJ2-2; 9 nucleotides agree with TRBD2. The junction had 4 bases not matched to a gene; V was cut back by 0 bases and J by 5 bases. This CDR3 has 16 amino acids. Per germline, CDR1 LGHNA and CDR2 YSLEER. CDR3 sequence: CASSQDVAGATGELFF. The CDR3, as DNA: TGCGCCAGCAGCCAAGATGTAGCGGGAGCGACCGGGGAGCTGTTTTTT.

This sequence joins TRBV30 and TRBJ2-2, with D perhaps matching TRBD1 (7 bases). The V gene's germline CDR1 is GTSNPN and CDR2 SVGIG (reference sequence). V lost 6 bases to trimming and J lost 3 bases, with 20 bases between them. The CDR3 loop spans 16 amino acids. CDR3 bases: TGTGCCTGCCCCTCGAGGGCAGGGGGGTACACCGGGGAGCTGTTTTTT. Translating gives CACPSRAGGYTGELFF.

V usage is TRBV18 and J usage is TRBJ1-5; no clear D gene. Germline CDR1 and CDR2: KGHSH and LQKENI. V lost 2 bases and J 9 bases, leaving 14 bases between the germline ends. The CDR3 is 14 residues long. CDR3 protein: CASSPVKGRGPQHF. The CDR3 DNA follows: TGTGCCAGCTCACCAGTTAAAGGCCGAGGGCCCCAGCATTTT.

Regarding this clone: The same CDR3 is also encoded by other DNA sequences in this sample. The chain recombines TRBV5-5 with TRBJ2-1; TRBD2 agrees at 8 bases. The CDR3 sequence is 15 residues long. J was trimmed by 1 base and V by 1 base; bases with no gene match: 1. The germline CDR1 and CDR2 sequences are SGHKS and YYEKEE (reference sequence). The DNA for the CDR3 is TGTGCCAGCAGCTTGACTAGCGGATCCTACAATGAGCAGTTCTTC. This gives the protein CASSLTSGSYNEQFF.

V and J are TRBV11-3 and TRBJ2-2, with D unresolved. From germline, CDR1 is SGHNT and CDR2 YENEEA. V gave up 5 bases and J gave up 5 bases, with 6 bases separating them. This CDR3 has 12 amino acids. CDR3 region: CASSPITGELFF. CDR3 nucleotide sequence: TGTGCCAGCAGCCCTATTACCGGGGAGCTGTTTTTT.

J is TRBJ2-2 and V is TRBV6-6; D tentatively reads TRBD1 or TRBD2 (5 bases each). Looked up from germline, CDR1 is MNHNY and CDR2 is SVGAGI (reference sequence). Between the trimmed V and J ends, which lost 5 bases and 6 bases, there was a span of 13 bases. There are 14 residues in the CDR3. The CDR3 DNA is TGTGCCAGCAGTGGGGGTTTCAATTCCGGGGAGCTGTTTTTT. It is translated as CASSGGFNSGELFF.

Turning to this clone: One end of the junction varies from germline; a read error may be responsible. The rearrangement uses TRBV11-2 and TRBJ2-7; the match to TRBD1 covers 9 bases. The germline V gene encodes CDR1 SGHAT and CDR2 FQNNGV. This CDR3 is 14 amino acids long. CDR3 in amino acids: CASSPRTGEGWDRF. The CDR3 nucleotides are TGTGCCAGCAGCCCTAGGACAGGGGAGGGCTGGGATCGCTTC.

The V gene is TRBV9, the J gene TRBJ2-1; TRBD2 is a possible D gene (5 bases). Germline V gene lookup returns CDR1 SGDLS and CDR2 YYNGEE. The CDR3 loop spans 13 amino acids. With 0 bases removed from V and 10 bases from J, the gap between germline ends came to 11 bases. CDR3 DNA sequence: TGTGCCAGCAGCGTAGATTTACTAGGAGAGCAGTTCTTC. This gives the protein CASSVDLLGEQFF.

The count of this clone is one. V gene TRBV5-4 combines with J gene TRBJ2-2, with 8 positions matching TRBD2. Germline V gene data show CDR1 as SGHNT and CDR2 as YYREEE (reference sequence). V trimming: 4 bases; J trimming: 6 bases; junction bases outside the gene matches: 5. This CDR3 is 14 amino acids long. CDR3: CASSIERESGELFF. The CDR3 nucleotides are TGTGCCAGCAGCATAGAGCGGGAGTCCGGGGAGCTGTTTTTT.

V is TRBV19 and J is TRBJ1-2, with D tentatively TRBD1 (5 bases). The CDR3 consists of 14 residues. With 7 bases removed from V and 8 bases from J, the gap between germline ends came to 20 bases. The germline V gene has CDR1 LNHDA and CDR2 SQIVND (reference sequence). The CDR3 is CASKPGLGIRGYTF. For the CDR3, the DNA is TGTGCCAGTAAACCGGGACTGGGGATTCGGGGCTACACCTTC.

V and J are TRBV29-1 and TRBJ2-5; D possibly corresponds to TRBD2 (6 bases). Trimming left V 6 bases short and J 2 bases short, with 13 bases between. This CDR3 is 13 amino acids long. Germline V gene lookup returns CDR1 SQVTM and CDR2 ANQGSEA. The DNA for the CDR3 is TGCAGCGTCCAATTACTAGCACAAGAGACCCAGTACTTC. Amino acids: CSVQLLAQETQYF.

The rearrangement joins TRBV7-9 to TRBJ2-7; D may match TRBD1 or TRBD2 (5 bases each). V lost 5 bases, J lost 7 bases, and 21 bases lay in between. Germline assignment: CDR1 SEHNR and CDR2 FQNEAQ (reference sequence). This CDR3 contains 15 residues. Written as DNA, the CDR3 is TGTGCCAGCAGCCCCCGGGACGGTAGACTCCAAGAGCAGTACTTC. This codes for CASSPRDGRLQEQYF. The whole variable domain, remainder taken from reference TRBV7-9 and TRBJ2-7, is DTGVSQNPRHKITKRGQNVTFRCDPISEHNRLYWYRQTLGQGPEFLTYFQNEAQLEKSRLLSDRFSAERPKGSFSTLEIQRTEQGDSAMYLCASSPRDGRLQEQYFGPGTRLTVT.

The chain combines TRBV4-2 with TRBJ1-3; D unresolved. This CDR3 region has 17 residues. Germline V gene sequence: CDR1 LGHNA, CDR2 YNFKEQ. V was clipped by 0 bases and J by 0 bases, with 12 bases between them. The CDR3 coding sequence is TGTGCCAGCAGCCAAGAGTTAGGGATTTTCTCTGGAAACACCATATATTTT. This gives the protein CASSQELGIFSGNTIYF.